The next 10 T cell receptor beta chains were all read from a single sample in a study of T cell responses to AZD1222 COVID-19 vaccine. Clones were read by immunoSEQ multiplex PCR, and TCRdb kept only the in-frame ones, dropping some. The data contain about 140,000 clones, more than 85% of them singletons. The starting material was peripheral blood, obtained 28 days after the second AZD1222 dose. The receptors here all came from an adult who received the AZD1222 COVID-19 vaccine.

The sample holds a few counts of this clone. This chain links TRBV6-5 with TRBJ2-3; possibly TRBD2 for D (6 bases). This CDR3 contains 15 residues. The germline CDR1 and CDR2 sequences are MNHEY and SVGAGI. Trimming shortened V by 6 bases and J by 1 base, and 14 bases separated the two germline ends. CDR3 amino acids: CASSPPGVGTDTQYF. Here the CDR3 DNA reads TGTGCCAGCAGCCCGCCGGGAGTTGGCACAGATACGCAGTATTTT.

The chain carries TRBV6-5 and TRBJ2-1; 8 bases match TRBD1. From germline, CDR1 is MNHEY and CDR2 SVGAGI. V was clipped by 1 base and J by 6 bases; unmatched bases: 2. The CDR3 covers 14 residues. The CDR3 here is CASSYLGQGNEQFF. In DNA, the CDR3 is TGTGCCAGCAGTTACTTAGGACAGGGCAATGAGCAGTTCTTC.

The J gene is TRBJ2-7, the V gene TRBV19, with 10 bases fitting TRBD1. The germline gives CDR1 LNHDA, CDR2 SQIVND (reference sequence). The trim removed 3 bases at V and 5 bases at J, leaving 7 bases unmatched. The CDR3 is made up of 15 amino acids. The CDR3 nucleotides read TGTGCCAGTAGTATCGCCGGGACAGGGGAAAACGAGCAGTACTTC. It codes for CASSIAGTGENEQYF.

This clone occurred a few times. CDR3 sequence: CASRRDGHNEKLFF. CDR3 bases: TGTGCCAGCAGGAGGGACGGGCATAATGAAAAACTGTTTTTT. The gene calls are TRBV6-5 and TRBJ1-4; a possible D gene is TRBD1 (5 bases). This CDR3 has 14 amino acids. Germline loops: CDR1 MNHEY, CDR2 SVGAGI. Trimming took off 6 bases at V and 4 bases at J, with 12 bases between the two ends.

This chain joins TRBV6-1 and TRBJ2-6, with unresolved D. CDR3 length: 16 amino acids. The ends were cut back, 4 bases at V and 1 base at J, with 11 bases in the middle. The germline gives CDR1 MNHNS, CDR2 SASEGT. This CDR3 reads CASSVAPGSGANVLTF. The CDR3 region has the DNA TGTGCCAGCAGTGTCGCCCCCGGGTCTGGGGCCAACGTCCTGACTTTC.

The chain is built from TRBV25-1 and TRBJ2-1; the D gene could be TRBD1 or TRBD2 (6 bases each). The germline CDR1 and CDR2 sequences are MGHDK and SYGVNS. The CDR3 contains 15 residues. Trimming stripped 1 base from V and 3 bases from J, with 10 bases between. Written as DNA, the CDR3 is TGTGCCAGCAGTGAATTACAGGGACTCTACAATGAGCAGTTCTTC. Translating it yields CASSELQGLYNEQFF. Full variable domain (remainder filled in from reference TRBV25-1 and TRBJ2-1): EADIYQTPRYLVIGTGKKITLECSQTMGHDKMYWYQQDPGMELHLIHYSYGVNSTEKGDLSSESTVSRIRTEHFPLTLESARPSHTSQYLCASSELQGLYNEQFFGPGTRLTVL.

This clone was recorded once. The genes are TRBV2 and TRBJ1-3; possible D gene TRBD1, 5 bases. This CDR3 contains 12 residues. The germline V gene encodes CDR1 SNHLY and CDR2 FYNNEI. Trimming removed 7 bases at V and 3 bases at J, with 7 bases between. The CDR3 region is CASIGGGNTIYF. The CDR3 DNA follows: TGTGCCAGCATTGGGGGTGGAAACACCATATATTTT.

The chain recombines TRBV9 with TRBJ1-5, with 8 bases aligning to TRBD1. Germline V lookup: CDR1 SGDLS, CDR2 YYNGEE. This CDR3 is built from 13 residues. The V segment lost 8 bases and the J segment 4 bases; nucleotides outside the gene matches: 5. CDR3 amino acids: CARMTGANQPQHF. CDR3 DNA: TGTGCCAGGATGACAGGGGCAAATCAGCCCCAGCATTTT.

The rearrangement joins TRBV6-6 to TRBJ2-7, with D unclear. Trimming took 2 bases from V and 2 from J, leaving 10 bases between them. The CDR3 sequence is 14 residues long. Per germline, CDR1 MNHNY and CDR2 SVGAGI (reference sequence). The CDR3 loop reads CASSYIPLTYEQYF. Written as DNA, the CDR3 is TGTGCCAGCAGTTACATCCCCCTTACCTACGAGCAGTACTTC.

This chain uses TRBV5-1 with TRBJ1-1; D gene ambiguous. Per germline, CDR1 SGHRS and CDR2 YFSETQ. Trimming pared 4 bases from V and 8 bases from J, leaving 12 bases between. The CDR3 covers 12 residues. In DNA form, the CDR3 reads TGCGCCAGCAGCCGGGAAGGGCACGAAGCTTTCTTT. Translated, it gives CASSREGHEAFF. The complete variable domain, with remaining parts taken from reference TRBV5-1 and TRBJ1-1, reads KAGVTQTPRYLIKTRGQQVTLSCSPISGHRSVSWYQQTPGQGLQFLFEYFSETQRNKGNFPGRFSGRQFSNSRSEMNVSTLELGDSALYLCASSREGHEAFFGQGTRLTVV.